This TCR beta chain is from a study of memory CD4+ T cells and cytomegalovirus serostatus. Study background: Donors were healthy Belgian adults, some 10 CMV seropositive and about 24 seronegative.

The CDR3 totals 13 residues. Germline V CDR1 and CDR2: SNHLY, FYNNEI. V lost 7 bases and J 1 base, leaving 8 bases between the germline ends. The sort gate was single viable CD3+CD4+CD8-CD45RO+ cells for memory CD4+ T cells. Remarks on this clone: Its antigen remains unknown.

Findings of the study overall: Suggested: most of the CMV-linked TCR signature lies in CD4+ memory cells.

Using immunoSEQ multiplex PCR, the repertoire was profiled, and TCRdb retains in-frame clones only, with some absent. The sample has 50,000 or so clones, around 81% seen once. The sequencing sample was made of memory CD4+ T cells from blood. The V gene is TRBV2, the J gene TRBJ1-3, with unresolved D. The receptor's source is an adult in good health and CMV-seronegative. CDR3 in DNA: TGTGCCAGCACCCGGGTATCTGGAAACACCATATATTTT. Its translation is CASTRVSGNTIYF.